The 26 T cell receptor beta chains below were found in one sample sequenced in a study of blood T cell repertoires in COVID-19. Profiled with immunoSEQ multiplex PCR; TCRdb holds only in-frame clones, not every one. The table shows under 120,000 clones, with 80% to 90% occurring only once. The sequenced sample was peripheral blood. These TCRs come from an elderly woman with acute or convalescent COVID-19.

CDR3 coding DNA: TGTGCCAGCAGCTTAATACGGGGACAGGGTGAAAACACCATATATTTT. It translates to CASSLIRGQGENTIYF. The V call is TRBV7-9, the J call TRBJ1-3; the match to TRBD1 covers 9 bases. The CDR3 sequence is 16 residues long. Germline loops: CDR1 SEHNR, CDR2 FQNEAQ (reference sequence). Trimming cost V 2 bases and J 6 bases; bases outside gene matches: 8.

In DNA form, the CDR3 reads TGTGCCAGTAGGGCCGGGACAGGGTTTACTGAAGCTTTCTTT. This gives the protein CASRAGTGFTEAFF. This sequence joins TRBV19 and TRBJ1-1; TRBD1 agrees at 9 bases. Looked up from germline, CDR1 is LNHDA and CDR2 is SQIVND (reference sequence). V shed 6 bases, J shed 5 bases, and the junction held 7 bases outside the gene matches. The CDR3 loop spans 14 amino acids.

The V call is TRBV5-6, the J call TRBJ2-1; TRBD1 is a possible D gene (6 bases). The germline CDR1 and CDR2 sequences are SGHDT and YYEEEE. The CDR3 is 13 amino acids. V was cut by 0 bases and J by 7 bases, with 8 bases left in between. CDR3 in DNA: TGTGCCAGCAGCTTGGACAGGGTAAATGAGCAGTTCTTC. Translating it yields CASSLDRVNEQFF.

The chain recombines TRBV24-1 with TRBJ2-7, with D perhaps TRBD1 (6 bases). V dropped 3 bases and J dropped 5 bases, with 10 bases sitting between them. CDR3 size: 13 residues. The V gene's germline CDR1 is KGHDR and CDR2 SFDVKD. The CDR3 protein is CATSDGTRHEQYF. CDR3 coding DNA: TGTGCCACCAGTGATGGGACACGCCACGAGCAGTACTTC.

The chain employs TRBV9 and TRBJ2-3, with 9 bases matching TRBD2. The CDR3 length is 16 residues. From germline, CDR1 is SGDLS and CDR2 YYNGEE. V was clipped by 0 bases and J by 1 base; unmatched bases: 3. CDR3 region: CASSVEIAGGTDTQYF. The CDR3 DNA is TGTGCCAGCAGCGTAGAGATAGCGGGAGGCACAGATACGCAGTATTTT.

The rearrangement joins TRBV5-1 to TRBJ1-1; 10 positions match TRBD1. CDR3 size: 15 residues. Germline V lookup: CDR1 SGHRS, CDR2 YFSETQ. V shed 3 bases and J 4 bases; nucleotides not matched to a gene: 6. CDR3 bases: TGCGCCAGCAGCTCGGGGACAGGGGCGGGCACTGAAGCTTTCTTT. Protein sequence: CASSSGTGAGTEAFF. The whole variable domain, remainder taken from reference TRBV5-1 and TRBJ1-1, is KAGVTQTPRYLIKTRGQQVTLSCSPISGHRSVSWYQQTPGQGLQFLFEYFSETQRNKGNFPGRFSGRQFSNSRSEMNVSTLELGDSALYLCASSSGTGAGTEAFFGQGTRLTVV.

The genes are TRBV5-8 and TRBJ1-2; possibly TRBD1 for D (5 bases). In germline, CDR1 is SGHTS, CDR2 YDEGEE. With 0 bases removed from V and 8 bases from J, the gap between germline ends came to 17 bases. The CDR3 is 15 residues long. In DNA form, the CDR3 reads TGTGCCAGCAGCTTGGCCGGGGGGACGATTGAGGGCTACACCTTC. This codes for CASSLAGGTIEGYTF.

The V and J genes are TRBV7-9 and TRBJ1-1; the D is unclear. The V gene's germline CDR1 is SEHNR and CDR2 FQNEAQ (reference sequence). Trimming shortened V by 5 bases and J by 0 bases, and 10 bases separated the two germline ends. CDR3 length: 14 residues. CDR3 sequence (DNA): TGTGCCAGCAGCCTAGACACATTGAACACTGAAGCTTTCTTT. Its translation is CASSLDTLNTEAFF.

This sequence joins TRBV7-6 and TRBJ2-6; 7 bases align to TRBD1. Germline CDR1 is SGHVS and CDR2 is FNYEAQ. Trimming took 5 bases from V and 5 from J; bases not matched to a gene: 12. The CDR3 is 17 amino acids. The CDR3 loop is CASSPRAGGDWANVLTF. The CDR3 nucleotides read TGTGCCAGCAGCCCCCGGGCAGGGGGAGACTGGGCCAACGTCCTGACTTTC.

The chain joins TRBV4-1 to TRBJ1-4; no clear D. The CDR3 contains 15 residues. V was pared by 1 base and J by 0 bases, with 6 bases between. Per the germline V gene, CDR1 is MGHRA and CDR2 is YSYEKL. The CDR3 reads CASSQVSATNEKLFF. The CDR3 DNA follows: TGCGCCAGCAGCCAAGTTAGCGCAACTAATGAAAAACTGTTTTTT.

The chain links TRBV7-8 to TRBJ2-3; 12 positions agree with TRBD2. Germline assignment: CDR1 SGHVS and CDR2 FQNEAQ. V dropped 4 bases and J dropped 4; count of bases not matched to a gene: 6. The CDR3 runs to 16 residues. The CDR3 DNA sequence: TGTGCCAGCAGCTCCCAAGCTAGCGGGGGGGCAGATACGCAGTATTTT. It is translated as CASSSQASGGADTQYF. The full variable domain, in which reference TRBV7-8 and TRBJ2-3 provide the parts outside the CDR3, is GAGVSQSPRYKVAKRGQDVALRCDPISGHVSLFWYQQALGQGPEFLTYFQNEAQLDKSGLPSDRFFAERPEGSVSTLKIQRTQQEDSAVYLCASSSQASGGADTQYFGPGTRLTVL.

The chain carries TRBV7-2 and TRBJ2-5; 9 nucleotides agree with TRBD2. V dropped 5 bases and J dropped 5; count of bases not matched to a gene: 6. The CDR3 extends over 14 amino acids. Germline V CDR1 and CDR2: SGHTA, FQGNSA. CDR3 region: CASSPAGGSETQYF. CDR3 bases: TGTGCCAGCAGCCCCGCGGGAGGGTCGGAGACCCAGTACTTC.

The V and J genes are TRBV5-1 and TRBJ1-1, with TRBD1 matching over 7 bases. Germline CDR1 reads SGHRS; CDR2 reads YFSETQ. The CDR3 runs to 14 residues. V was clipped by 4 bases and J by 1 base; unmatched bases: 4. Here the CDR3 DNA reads TGCGCCAGCAGCCGGGACAGTCGGAACACTGAAGCTTTCTTT. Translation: CASSRDSRNTEAFF.

Here the CDR3 reads CSAGTANYGYTF. In DNA form, the CDR3 reads TGCAGCGCCGGGACAGCTAACTATGGCTACACCTTC. The J gene is TRBJ1-2, the V gene TRBV29-1, with 7 bases matching TRBD1. The CDR3 covers 12 residues. V was pared by 7 bases and J by 0 bases, with 2 bases of the junction left unmatched. CDR1 is SQVTM, CDR2 ANQGSEA, per germline.

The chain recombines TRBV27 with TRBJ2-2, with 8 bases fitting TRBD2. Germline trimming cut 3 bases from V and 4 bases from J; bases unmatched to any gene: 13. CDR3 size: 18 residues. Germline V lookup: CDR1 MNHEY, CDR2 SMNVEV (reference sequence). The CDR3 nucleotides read TGTGCCAGCAGTTTTTCCGCGGCGGCCGGGGGGGCCACCGGGGAGCTGTTTTTT. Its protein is CASSFSAAAGGATGELFF.

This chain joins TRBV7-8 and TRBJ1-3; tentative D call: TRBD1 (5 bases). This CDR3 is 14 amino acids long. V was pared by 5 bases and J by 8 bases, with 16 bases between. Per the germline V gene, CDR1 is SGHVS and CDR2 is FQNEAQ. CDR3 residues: CASSKSQGSDTIYF. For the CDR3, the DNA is TGTGCCAGCAGCAAAAGCCAGGGTTCCGACACCATATATTTT.

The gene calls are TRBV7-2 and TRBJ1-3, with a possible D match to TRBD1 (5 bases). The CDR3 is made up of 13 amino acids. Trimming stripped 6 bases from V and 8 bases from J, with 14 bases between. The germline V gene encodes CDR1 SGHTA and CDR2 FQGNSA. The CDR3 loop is CASSQNSGDTIYF. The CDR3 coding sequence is TGTGCCAGCAGTCAAAACTCGGGGGACACCATATATTTT.

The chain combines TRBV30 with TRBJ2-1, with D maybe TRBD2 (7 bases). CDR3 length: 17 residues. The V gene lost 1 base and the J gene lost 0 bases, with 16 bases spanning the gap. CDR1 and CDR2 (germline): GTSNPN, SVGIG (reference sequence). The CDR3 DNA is TGTGCCTGGAGTGAGGGGGGGGCTAAGAGCTCCTACAATGAGCAGTTCTTC. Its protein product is CAWSEGGAKSSYNEQFF.

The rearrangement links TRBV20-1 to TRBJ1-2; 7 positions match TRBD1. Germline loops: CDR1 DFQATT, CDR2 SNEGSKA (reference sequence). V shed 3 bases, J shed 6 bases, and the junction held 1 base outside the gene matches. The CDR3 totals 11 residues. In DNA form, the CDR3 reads TGCAGTGCTAGGGGGACAGATGGCTACACCTTC. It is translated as CSARGTDGYTF.

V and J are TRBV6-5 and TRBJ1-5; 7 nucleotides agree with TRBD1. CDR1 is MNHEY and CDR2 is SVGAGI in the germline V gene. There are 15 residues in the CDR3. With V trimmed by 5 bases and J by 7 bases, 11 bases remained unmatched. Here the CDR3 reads CASSPSGGSWQPQHF. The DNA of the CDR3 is TGTGCCAGCAGTCCGTCAGGGGGATCTTGGCAGCCCCAGCATTTT.

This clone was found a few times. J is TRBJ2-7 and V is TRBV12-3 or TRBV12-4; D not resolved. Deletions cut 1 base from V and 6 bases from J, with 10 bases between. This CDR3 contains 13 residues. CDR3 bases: TGTGCCAGCAGTTTAGGGCAGTTTCTCGAGCAGTACTTC. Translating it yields CASSLGQFLEQYF.

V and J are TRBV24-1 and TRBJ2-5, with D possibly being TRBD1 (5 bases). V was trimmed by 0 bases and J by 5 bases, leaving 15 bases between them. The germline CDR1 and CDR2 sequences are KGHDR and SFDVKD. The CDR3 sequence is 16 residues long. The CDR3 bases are TGTGCCACCAGTGATTTGGACAGCCGGTGCTTGGAGACCCAGTACTTC. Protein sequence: CATSDLDSRCLETQYF.

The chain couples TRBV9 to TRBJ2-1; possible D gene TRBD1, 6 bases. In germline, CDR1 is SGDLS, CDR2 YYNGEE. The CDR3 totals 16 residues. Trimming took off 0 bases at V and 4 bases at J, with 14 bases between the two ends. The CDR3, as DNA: TGTGCCAGCAGCGTAGCTGTACAGGGCGAATACAATGAGCAGTTCTTC. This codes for CASSVAVQGEYNEQFF.

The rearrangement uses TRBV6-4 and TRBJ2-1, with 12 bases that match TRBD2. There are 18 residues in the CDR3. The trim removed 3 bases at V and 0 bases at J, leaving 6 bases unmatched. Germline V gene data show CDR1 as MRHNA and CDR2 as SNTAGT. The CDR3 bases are TGTGCCAGCAGTGAAGGACTAGCGGGGCTTAGCTCCTACAATGAGCAGTTCTTC. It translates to CASSEGLAGLSSYNEQFF.

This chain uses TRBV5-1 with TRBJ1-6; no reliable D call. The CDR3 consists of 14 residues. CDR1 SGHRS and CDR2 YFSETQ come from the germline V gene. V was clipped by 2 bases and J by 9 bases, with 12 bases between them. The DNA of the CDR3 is TGCGCCAGCAGCTTAGACCCAGCGGCTTCACCCCTCCACTTT. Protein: CASSLDPAASPLHF.

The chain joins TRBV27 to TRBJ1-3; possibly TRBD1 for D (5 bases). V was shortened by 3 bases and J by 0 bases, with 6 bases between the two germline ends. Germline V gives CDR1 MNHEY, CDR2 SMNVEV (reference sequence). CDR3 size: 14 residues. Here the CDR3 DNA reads TGTGCCAGCAGTTTGACAGACTCTGGAAACACCATATATTTT. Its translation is CASSLTDSGNTIYF.